This TCR beta chain was sequenced during a study of human T cells and chemical hapten exposure. Germline assignment: CDR1 SQVTM and CDR2 ANQGSEA. J lost 2 bases, V lost 3 bases, and 17 bases had no gene match. The CDR3 runs 18 residues. This clonotype was seen repeatedly, ten times or more. Indicated time point: pre-sensitization, week 0. The treatment was: therapeutic diphenylcyclopropenone sensitization with weekly scalp DPC. Extraction yielded total RNA from whole blood (unfractionated). TCRdb re-analysed the RACE reads in MiXCR, keeping a single row per CDR3 protein. The table shows almost 35,000 distinct CDR3 sequences, with around a tenth occurring only once.

V and J are TRBV29-1 and TRBJ2-3, with 7 bases identical to TRBD2. The source of this sequence is a man aged 45-60 years with alopecia areata. Some clones in this sample may be carry-over from other donors' samples. Sequencing used whole blood, obtained in connection with sensitization to the hapten diphenylcyclopropenone (DPC). The DNA for the CDR3 is TGCAGCGTTGATTATGTCGTGGAGCGGGAAAAACCCACAGATACGCAGTATTTT. It translates to CSVDYVVEREKPTDTQYF.